This passage covers 17 T cell receptor beta chains from one sample sequenced in a study of blood T cell repertoires in COVID-19. This table comes from immunoSEQ multiplex PCR, and its TCRdb copy is limited to in-frame clones, with some not included. The data contain 180,000 or so clones, approximately 89% of them singletons. Sequencing was carried out using peripheral blood. These receptors originate from a man between 65 and 80 years old with acute or convalescent COVID-19.

The rearrangement joins TRBV2 to TRBJ1-2; no clear D. Germline values: CDR1 SNHLY, CDR2 FYNNEI. This CDR3 region has 13 residues. V was cut by 3 bases and J by 4 bases, with 9 bases left in between. Here the CDR3 reads CASSDRLRYGYTF. CDR3 nucleotides: TGTGCCAGCAGTGACAGGCTCCGCTATGGCTACACCTTC.

V and J are TRBV2 and TRBJ2-1; D unresolved. The germline gives CDR1 SNHLY, CDR2 FYNNEI. Trimming stripped 5 bases from V and 9 bases from J, with 23 bases between. This CDR3 is built from 16 residues. CDR3 nucleotides: TGTGCCAGCAGTCCCCTCCTGATCCGCCTGTACGGTGAGCAGTTCTTC. As protein: CASSPLLIRLYGEQFF.

The gene calls are TRBV5-1 and TRBJ1-4; D is possibly TRBD1 (5 bases). Trimming removed 2 bases from V and 8 bases from J, with 19 bases in between. CDR3 length: 16 amino acids. The V gene's germline CDR1 is SGHRS and CDR2 YFSETQ. For the CDR3, the DNA is TGCGCCAGCAGCTTAGGTACGGTACAGGCCGGAGAAAAACTGTTTTTT. Translating it yields CASSLGTVQAGEKLFF. The variable domain in full, with the rest retrieved from reference TRBV5-1 and TRBJ1-4, is KAGVTQTPRYLIKTRGQQVTLSCSPISGHRSVSWYQQTPGQGLQFLFEYFSETQRNKGNFPGRFSGRQFSNSRSEMNVSTLELGDSALYLCASSLGTVQAGEKLFFGSGTQLSVL.

This clone came up once. The chain is built from TRBV7-2 and TRBJ1-2, with TRBD1 matching over 7 bases. In germline, CDR1 is SGHTA, CDR2 FQGNSA. This CDR3 contains 14 residues. Trimming at V came to 3 bases and at J to 8 bases, leaving 9 bases not matched to a gene. The CDR3 region is CASSLDRNYGGYTF. The CDR3, as DNA: TGTGCCAGCAGCTTGGACAGGAACTATGGAGGCTACACCTTC.

V gene TRBV11-2 combines with J gene TRBJ2-3; 9 bases fit TRBD1. Germline CDR1 and CDR2: SGHAT and FQNNGV. The trim removed 5 bases at V and 2 bases at J, leaving 11 bases unmatched. This CDR3 spans 17 amino acids. CDR3 DNA sequence: TGTGCCAGCAGCACCACAATTACAGGGGGCCCCACAGATACGCAGTATTTT. Its translation: CASSTTITGGPTDTQYF.

This sequence joins TRBV24-1 and TRBJ1-1; D is unresolved. The V gene's germline CDR1 is KGHDR and CDR2 SFDVKD. Trimming took 1 base from V and 9 from J, leaving 8 bases between them. This CDR3 has 12 residues. The CDR3 loop is CATSDFRSQAFF. Here the CDR3 DNA reads TGTGCCACCAGTGATTTTCGGTCCCAAGCTTTCTTT.

The V and J genes are TRBV28 and TRBJ2-7, with D tentatively TRBD1 (5 bases). Between the trimmed V and J ends, which lost 7 bases and 1 base, there was a span of 14 bases. The CDR3 loop spans 14 amino acids. Germline V gives CDR1 MDHEN, CDR2 SYDVKM. In DNA form, the CDR3 reads TGTGCCAGCACCTCGCAGGGCCTATCCTACGAGCAGTACTTC. Encoded protein: CASTSQGLSYEQYF.

The gene calls are TRBV5-4 and TRBJ2-7; D gene unclear. The CDR3 is 15 amino acids. Germline V gene data show CDR1 as SGHNT and CDR2 as YYREEE (reference sequence). Trimming took 1 base from V and 0 from J, leaving 11 bases between them. CDR3 bases: TGTGCCAGCAGCTTGCCCACCTATTCCTCCTACGAGCAGTACTTC. It encodes CASSLPTYSSYEQYF. The full variable domain, in which reference TRBV5-4 and TRBJ2-7 provide the parts outside the CDR3, is ETGVTQSPTHLIKTRGQQVTLRCSSQSGHNTVSWYQQALGQGPQFIFQYYREEENGRGNFPPRFSGLQFPNYSSELNVNALELDDSALYLCASSLPTYSSYEQYFGPGTRLTVT.

The V and J genes are TRBV9 and TRBJ2-6; D is ambiguous. Germline-derived CDR1 and CDR2 are SGDLS and YYNGEE. The CDR3 runs 15 residues. V lost 0 bases and J 2 bases, leaving 6 bases between the germline ends. CDR3 protein: CASSVGLTGANVLTF. CDR3 sequence (DNA): TGTGCCAGCAGCGTAGGACTGACTGGGGCCAACGTCCTGACTTTC.

V and J are TRBV5-6 and TRBJ1-2, with D tentatively TRBD1 (5 bases). Looked up from germline, CDR1 is SGHDT and CDR2 is YYEEEE. The V end was cut by 4 bases, the J end by 5 bases, with 21 bases between. The CDR3 consists of 16 residues. CDR3 coding DNA: TGTGCCAGCAGCCCTCGGCGGGCCGGGGCGGGATATGGCTACACCTTC. Residues: CASSPRRAGAGYGYTF.

The chain recombines TRBV19 with TRBJ2-7; tentative D call: TRBD2 (6 bases). From germline, CDR1 is LNHDA and CDR2 SQIVND (reference sequence). The V and J ends lost 2 bases and 2 bases respectively, with 10 bases between them. The CDR3 has 14 residues. The CDR3 sequence: CASSITGGTYEQYF. CDR3 DNA sequence: TGTGCCAGTAGTATAACCGGCGGGACCTACGAGCAGTACTTC.

The chain links TRBV29-1 to TRBJ1-1, with 8 bases that match TRBD1. V lost 4 bases, J lost 5 bases, and 9 bases stayed unmatched. The CDR3 consists of 14 residues. Germline CDR1 reads SQVTM; CDR2 reads ANQGSEA. CDR3 nucleotide sequence: TGCAGCGTTGGGGGGACAGGCCCCAGGACTGAAGCTTTCTTT. It yields the protein CSVGGTGPRTEAFF. Full variable domain (missing parts from reference TRBV29-1 and TRBJ1-1): SAVISQKPSRDICQRGTSLTIQCQVDSQVTMMFWYRQQPGQSLTLIATANQGSEATYESGFVIDKFPISRPNLTFSTLTVSNMSPEDSSIYLCSVGGTGPRTEAFFGQGTRLTVV.

The gene calls are TRBV3-1 (or the pseudogene TRBV3-2) and TRBJ2-3; TRBD2 matches 8 bases. Germline V lookup: CDR1 LGHDT, CDR2 YNNKEL (reference sequence). This CDR3 region has 16 residues. The V segment lost 4 bases and the J segment 2 bases; nucleotides outside the gene matches: 8. The CDR3 nucleotides read TGTGCCAGCAGCCGGAGGGTAGCGGGACCCACAGATACGCAGTATTTT. Translation: CASSRRVAGPTDTQYF.

The chain recombines TRBV14 with TRBJ2-5, with D perhaps TRBD2 (6 bases). Germline V gives CDR1 SGHDN, CDR2 FVKESK. There are 16 residues in the CDR3. V lost 4 bases to trimming and J lost 2 bases, with 17 bases between them. The CDR3 DNA reads as TGTGCCAGCAGCCCTCGAAGATGGGGGAGGCAAGAGACCCAGTACTTC. Encoded protein: CASSPRRWGRQETQYF.

V is TRBV2 and J is TRBJ1-5; D unclear. Germline values: CDR1 SNHLY, CDR2 FYNNEI. The V gene lost 6 bases and the J gene lost 9 bases, with 12 bases spanning the gap. The CDR3 is made up of 12 amino acids. CDR3 nucleotides: TGTGCCAGCAGCTCTGACATTCGGCCCCAGCATTTT. Amino acids: CASSSDIRPQHF.

In this sample, this clone turned up once. The chain couples TRBV6-5 to TRBJ2-3; TRBD1 is a possible D gene (6 bases). The CDR3 contains 15 residues. The germline gives CDR1 MNHEY, CDR2 SVGAGI. The V end was cut by 5 bases, the J end by 6 bases, with 18 bases between. DNA of the CDR3: TGTGCCAGCAGTCCCGGGCCCCAGGGGTCCGATACGCAGTATTTT. This sequence encodes CASSPGPQGSDTQYF.

CDR3 region: CAIREGGTEQFF. As DNA, the CDR3 is TGTGCCATCCGGGAGGGGGGAACTGAGCAGTTCTTC. The chain carries TRBV10-3 and TRBJ2-1; 8 nucleotides align to TRBD2. The CDR3 loop spans 12 amino acids. J gave up 9 bases and V 8 bases, and 6 bases lay outside the gene matches. CDR1 is ENHRY, CDR2 SYGVKD, per germline.